The 10 T cell receptor beta chains given below trace back to one sample, sequenced in a study of T cells after yellow fever vaccination. TCRdb reanalysed the 5' RACE reads using MiXCR and keeps one entry per CDR3 protein. Here the sample spans about 360,000 distinct CDR3 sequences, about 6.2% being singletons. Source: PBMCs, taken 5 days after the yellow fever booster vaccination. Receptor source: a man younger than 40 who received the YFV17D yellow fever vaccine.

J is TRBJ2-1 and V is TRBV5-1; D perhaps matches TRBD2 (7 bases). Germline V gives CDR1 SGHRS, CDR2 YFSETQ. V shed 9 bases and J shed 9 bases, with 22 bases lying between them. The CDR3 is made up of 14 amino acids. The CDR3 here is CATMAVGGGSEQFF. In DNA, the CDR3 is TGCGCCACCATGGCGGTCGGGGGCGGGAGTGAGCAGTTCTTC.

This clonotype was counted a few times. The chain employs TRBV10-3 and TRBJ2-1, with 8 bases fitting TRBD2. V dropped 1 base and J dropped 6; count of bases not matched to a gene: 5. CDR3 length equals 15 residues. Germline V CDR1 and CDR2: ENHRY, SYGVKD. The CDR3 nucleotides are TGTGCCATCAGTGAGTTGAGCGGGAGCGGCAATGAGCAGTTCTTC. This sequence encodes CAISELSGSGNEQFF.

This clonotype was counted a few times. This chain connects TRBV10-3 to TRBJ2-1, with D possibly matching TRBD1 (6 bases). Trimming removed 2 bases at V and 9 bases at J, with 17 bases between. The length of the CDR3 is 15 residues. Germline values: CDR1 ENHRY, CDR2 SYGVKD. The chain's CDR3 is CAISEPGHISGEQFF. The CDR3 DNA reads as TGTGCCATCAGTGAGCCGGGACATATCTCGGGTGAGCAGTTCTTC.

This clonotype was recorded a few times. This chain uses TRBV11-2 with TRBJ1-1; a weak D match, TRBD1 (5 bases). This CDR3 spans 13 amino acids. V dropped 5 bases and J dropped 6 bases, with 13 bases sitting between them. Germline CDR1 reads SGHAT; CDR2 reads FQNNGV. The DNA of the CDR3 is TGTGCCAGCAGCGGATCAGGGCAGGCTGAAGCTTTCTTT. Amino acid sequence: CASSGSGQAEAFF.

In this sample, this clonotype turned up a few times. This chain connects TRBV27 to TRBJ1-1, with D possibly TRBD1 on 6 matching bases. Germline CDR1 MNHEY, CDR2 SMNVEV (reference sequence). CDR3 length equals 13 residues. V shed 7 bases and J shed 6 bases, with 15 bases lying between them. This CDR3 reads CASTSVGAPEAFF. For the CDR3, the DNA is TGTGCCAGCACCTCCGTGGGGGCCCCTGAAGCTTTCTTT.

In this sample, this clonotype turned up a few times. Here the CDR3 reads CASRTGTSGRKVFTGELFF. In DNA form, the CDR3 reads TGTGCCAGCAGAACAGGGACTAGCGGGAGGAAGGTCTTCACCGGGGAGCTGTTTTTT. V usage is TRBV4-2 and J usage is TRBJ2-2, with 15 bases lining up with TRBD2. The CDR3 is made up of 19 amino acids. Per the germline V gene, CDR1 is LGHNA and CDR2 is YNFKEQ. V trimming: 6 bases; J trimming: 4 bases; junction bases outside the gene matches: 12.

In this sample, this clonotype turned up many times. V gene TRBV7-9 combines with J gene TRBJ2-3; D gene unclear. Germline V gives CDR1 SEHNR, CDR2 FQNEAQ (reference sequence). CDR3 length: 14 amino acids. Trimming took off 3 bases at V and 5 bases at J, with 12 bases between the two ends. Here the CDR3 reads CASSFHGLVDTQYF. In nucleotides, the CDR3 is TGTGCCAGCAGCTTTCACGGTCTCGTAGATACGCAGTATTTT.

The rearrangement uses TRBV24-1 and TRBJ2-5, with 9 bases lining up with TRBD1. Per the germline V gene, CDR1 is KGHDR and CDR2 is SFDVKD. This CDR3 is built from 12 residues. Trimming at V came to 9 bases and at J to 4 bases, leaving 2 bases not matched to a gene. The DNA of the CDR3 is TGTGCCACCTCGGGACAGGGAGAGACCCAGTACTTC. It encodes CATSGQGETQYF.

This clonotype has a count of ten or more. The genes are TRBV3-1 and TRBJ2-7; D remains unclear. The CDR3 is 14 residues long. The V end was cut by 1 base, the J end by 2 bases, with 9 bases between. Germline V gene sequence: CDR1 LGHDT, CDR2 YNNKEL (reference sequence). CDR3 nucleotides: TGTGCCAGCAGCCAAGCGGCTCTAGCCTACGAGCAGTACTTC. This gives the protein CASSQAALAYEQYF.

The chain joins TRBV12-3 or TRBV12-4 to TRBJ2-5, with D unresolved. The CDR3 is 15 amino acids. The V end lost 4 bases, the J end lost 5 bases, and 17 bases lay between the germline ends. The CDR3 here is CASSSLATKAETQYF. The CDR3 nucleotides read TGTGCCAGCAGTTCCCTCGCCACGAAGGCCGAGACCCAGTACTTC.